This T cell receptor beta chain was sequenced during a study of identical twins. A few counts support this clonotype. Its antigen remains unidentified. MiXCR was run by TCRdb on the 5' RACE reads, yielding one entry per CDR3 protein. The table includes 1.5 million to 2 million distinct CDR3 sequences, around 29% detected once. Germline CDR1 DFQATT, CDR2 SNEGSKA (reference sequence). The CDR3 has 14 amino acids. V was shortened by 0 bases and J by 3 bases, with 12 bases between the two germline ends. General study findings and limits: Among out-of-frame alpha sequences shared by twins, low generation probability occurred in excess. Insertions were reduced in abundant cord blood beta clonotypes but not in memory repertoires.

The chain combines TRBV20-1 with TRBJ2-7; D is unclear. The receptor comes from a newborn girl in good health. Material for sequencing was cord blood. The CDR3: CSARDRQTSYEQYF. CDR3 DNA sequence: TGCAGTGCTAGAGATCGTCAGACCAGCTACGAGCAGTACTTC.